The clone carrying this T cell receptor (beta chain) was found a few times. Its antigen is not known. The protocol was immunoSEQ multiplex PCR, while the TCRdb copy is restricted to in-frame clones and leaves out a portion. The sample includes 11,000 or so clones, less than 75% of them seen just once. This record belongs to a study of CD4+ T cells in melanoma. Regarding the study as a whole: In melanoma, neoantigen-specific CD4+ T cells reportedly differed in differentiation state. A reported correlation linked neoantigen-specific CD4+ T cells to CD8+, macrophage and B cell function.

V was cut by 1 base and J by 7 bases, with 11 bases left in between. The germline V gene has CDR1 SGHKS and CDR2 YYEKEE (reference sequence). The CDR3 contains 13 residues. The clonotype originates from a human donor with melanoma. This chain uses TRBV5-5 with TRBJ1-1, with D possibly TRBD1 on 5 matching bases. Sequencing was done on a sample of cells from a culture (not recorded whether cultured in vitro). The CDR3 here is CASSLRLGGEAFF. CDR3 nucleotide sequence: TGTGCCAGCAGCTTGCGACTGGGGGGTGAAGCTTTCTTT.